These T cell receptor beta chains were read from a single sample in a study of blood T cell repertoires in COVID-19. TCRdb's table, derived via immunoSEQ multiplex PCR, lists solely in-frame clones and lacks some. This table holds around 97,000 clones, approximately 84% found once. The source material was peripheral blood. These receptors were obtained from a man in his 70s with acute or convalescent COVID-19. Each CDR3 is given with its conserved first and last residue. D genes are given only for firm matches. Not all rows give a size; the values are once, few, many and, for expanded clones, a class.

TRBJ2-7 | TRBV2 | - | TRBD2 | TGTGCCAGCCACGAAGCGGGGGGTTCATCCTACGAGCAGTACTTC | CASHEAGGSSYEQYF
TRBJ1-2 | TRBV6-1 | - | TRBD1 | TGTGCCAGCAGTGAAGCGGGACAGAACTATGGCTACACCTTC | CASSEAGQNYGYTF
TRBJ2-3 | TRBV4-2 | - | - | TGTGCCAGCAGCCAAGATTTGTGGGAGGGCACAGATACGCAGTATTTT | CASSQDLWEGTDTQYF
TRBJ2-7 | TRBV10-3 | - | - | TGTGCCATCAGCAACGCGGGACAGACCTACGAGCAGTACTTC | CAISNAGQTYEQYF
TRBJ2-2 | TRBV5-4 | - | TRBD2 | TGTGCCAGCAGCTCCAGCGGGGGCTACACCGGGGAGCTGTTTTTT | CASSSSGGYTGELFF
TRBJ1-6 | TRBV4-2 | once | - | TGTGCCAGCAGCCCCTGGTACTCGGATAATTCACCCCTCCACTTT | CASSPWYSDNSPLHF
TRBJ2-1 | TRBV19 | - | TRBD2 | TGTGCCAGTAGTAGGCGGGAGACACGTGAGCAGTTCTTC | CASSRRETREQFF
TRBJ1-1 | TRBV30 | - | - | TGTGCCTGGAGTGTTCTCGACAGTAACACTGAAGCTTTCTTT | CAWSVLDSNTEAFF
TRBJ2-5 | TRBV30 | few | TRBD2 | TGTGCCTGGTTATTAGCGGGCACCAACCAAGAGACCCAGTACTTC | CAWLLAGTNQETQYF
TRBJ2-7 | TRBV7-3 | - | TRBD2 | TGTGCCAGCAGCCCGGGGACTAGCGGGAGCCACGAGCAGTACTTC | CASSPGTSGSHEQYF
TRBJ2-1 | TRBV7-9 | - | TRBD1 | TGTGCCAGCAGACATACAGGGGATGGGGACAATGAGCAGTTCTTC | CASRHTGDGDNEQFF
TRBJ1-5 | TRBV6-5 | - | - | TGTGCCAGCATATCGGGGGGCAATCAGCCCCAGCATTTT | CASISGGNQPQHF
TRBJ1-2 | TRBV19 | - | - | TGTGCCAGTAGTCCCCGGGGGGGGCAGGAATGCACCTTC | CASSPRGGQECTF
TRBJ2-1 | TRBV9 | - | TRBD2 | TGTGCCAGCAGCCCGGCGGGAGGGGATTACAATGAGCAGTTCTTC | CASSPAGGDYNEQFF
TRBJ2-1 | TRBV4-3 | few | - | TGCGCCAGCAGCCAATCCGCGGTTGGCGATGAGCAGTTCTTC | CASSQSAVGDEQFF
TRBJ1-5 | TRBV9 | - | - | TGTGCCAGCAGCGTGAGTGGGAGGCCGGATCAGCCCCAGCATTTT | CASSVSGRPDQPQHF
TRBJ2-7 | TRBV2 | few | - | TGTGCCAGCAGTGAAGAGGGGACACCATATTACGAGCAGTACTTC | CASSEEGTPYYEQYF
TRBJ1-1 | TRBV6-5 | few | - | TGTGCCAGCAGTCGCAAGGGGGGGGCTGAAGCTTTCTTT | CASSRKGGAEAFF
TRBJ2-1 | TRBV5-6 | - | TRBD2 | TGTGCCAGCAGCTACGGGACTAGCGGGGGGGCCAATGAGCAGTTCTTC | CASSYGTSGGANEQFF
TRBJ2-1 | TRBV3-1/TRBV3-2 | - | TRBD1 | TGTGCCAGCAGTAAAACGTCCGGACAGGGTTCCTACAATGAGCAGTTCTTC | CASSKTSGQGSYNEQFF
TRBJ1-5 | TRBV7-8 | - | TRBD1 | TGTGCCAGCAGCCGTCAACAGACAGGGGTTAGCAATCAGCCCCAGCATTTT | CASSRQQTGVSNQPQHF
TRBJ2-7 | TRBV7-8 | - | TRBD2 | TGTGCCAGCAGCTTATACTCGGGGGGGTCAAATTACGAGCAGTACTTC | CASSLYSGGSNYEQYF
TRBJ2-3 | TRBV3-1/TRBV3-2 | - | TRBD2 | TGTGCCAGCAGCCCGCCGGGACTAGCGAGCACAGATACGCAGTATTTT | CASSPPGLASTDTQYF
TRBJ1-6 | TRBV10-3 | - | TRBD1 | TGTGCCATCAGGGACAGGGGAGGATCACCCCTCCACTTT | CAIRDRGGSPLHF
TRBJ2-1 | TRBV11-1 | - | - | TGTGCCAGCAGCCACGTGGCCAATGAGCAGTTCTTC | CASSHVANEQFF
TRBJ2-2 | TRBV10-3 | - | - | TGTGCCATCAGTGGTAGGGAGGCGCCGAACACCGGGGAGCTGTTTTTT | CAISGREAPNTGELFF
TRBJ2-1 | TRBV7-9 | - | TRBD2 | TGTGCCAGCAGCTACGGGACTAGCGGGGCTGAGCAGTTCTTC | CASSYGTSGAEQFF
TRBJ2-1 | TRBV7-6 | - | TRBD2 | TGTGCCAGCAGCCAAGGGACTAGCGGGAGAGTCTCCTACAATGAGCAGTTCTTC | CASSQGTSGRVSYNEQFF
TRBJ1-4 | TRBV3-1/TRBV3-2 | - | - | TGTGCCAGCAGCCAAGGTTCTTACACGTCAACTAATGAAAAACTGTTTTTT | CASSQGSYTSTNEKLFF
TRBJ1-5 | TRBV19 | - | TRBD1 | TGTGCCAGTACCGCCAGGGGGGGCAATCAGCCCCAGCATTTT | CASTARGGNQPQHF
TRBJ1-5 | TRBV27 | - | TRBD1 | TGTGCCAGCAGTTTGACAGGGGTGGATCAGCCCCAGCATTTT | CASSLTGVDQPQHF
TRBJ1-5 | TRBV6-6 | few | - | TGTGCCAGCAGCCCGGAGGGCAATCAGCCCCAGCATTTT | CASSPEGNQPQHF
TRBJ2-1 | TRBV7-8 | - | - | TGTGCCAGCAGCTTAGAGGTGGGGGGTTACAATGAGCAGTTCTTC | CASSLEVGGYNEQFF
TRBJ1-1 | TRBV19 | - | - | TGTGCCAGTAGTATAGCCCGGAACACTGAAGCTTTCTTT | CASSIARNTEAFF
TRBJ2-2 | TRBV27 | - | TRBD1 | TGTGCCAGCAGTCCATGGACAGGGAGGACCGGGGAGCTGTTTTTT | CASSPWTGRTGELFF
TRBJ2-1 | TRBV18 | - | TRBD2 | TGTGCCAGCTCACCGAGACTAGCGGGAGGGCCGGGAACTAACAATGAGCAGTTCTTC | CASSPRLAGGPGTNNEQFF
TRBJ2-5 | TRBV7-9 | - | TRBD2 | TGTGCCAGCACCAAAAGGGTGGTAGCGGGAGGGCCCCAGACCCAGTACTTC | CASTKRVVAGGPQTQYF
TRBJ1-6 | TRBV5-4 | - | TRBD1 | TGTGCCAGCAGCTGGGGACAGGTGAATTCACCCCTCCACTTT | CASSWGQVNSPLHF
TRBJ1-3 | TRBV2 | few | TRBD1 | TGTGCCAGCAGTGAACGGACAGGATTCTCTGGAAACACCATATATTTT | CASSERTGFSGNTIYF
TRBJ2-3 | TRBV5-1 | - | - | TGCGCCAGCAGCTTCTTCGGGCAGACAGGGAGGCGGACAGATACGCAGTATTTT | CASSFFGQTGRRTDTQYF
TRBJ1-2 | TRBV30 | - | - | TGTGCCTGGAGTGTTCCGGGGAACTATGGCTACACCTTC | CAWSVPGNYGYTF
TRBJ2-3 | TRBV6-5 | - | TRBD1 | TGTGCCAGCAGACCCGACAGGGGGCAAGATACGCAGTATTTT | CASRPDRGQDTQYF
TRBJ2-7 | TRBV5-1 | few | TRBD2 | TGCGCCAGCAACCCCCAGGCGGGGGGGTACGAGCAGTACTTC | CASNPQAGGYEQYF
TRBJ1-1 | TRBV18 | - | - | TGTGCCAGCTCACCCGGGGGAATGAACACTGAAGCTTTCTTT | CASSPGGMNTEAFF
TRBJ1-5 | TRBV24-1 | once | - | TGTGCCACCAGTGATTTACGGGGTCAGCCCCAGCATTTT | CATSDLRGQPQHF
TRBJ2-7 | TRBV20-1 | - | - | TGCAGTGCTAGTAGGGGTACCTACGAGCAGTACTTC | CSASRGTYEQYF
TRBJ2-1 | TRBV24-1 | - | TRBD2 | TGTGCCACCAGGGGGACTAGTTTGGGCGAGAATGAGCAGTTCTTC | CATRGTSLGENEQFF
TRBJ1-5 | TRBV5-1 | - | TRBD1 | TGCGCCAGCAGCTTTCAGGGGGGTACCAATCAGCCCCAGCATTTT | CASSFQGGTNQPQHF
TRBJ2-5 | TRBV6-5 | once | TRBD1 | TGTGCCAGCAGTTCCGGGACAGGGGGCCGGACCCAGTACTTC | CASSSGTGGRTQYF
TRBJ2-7 | TRBV21-1 | - | - | TGTGCCAGCAGCTTCTGGGGGGGACGGATGACCTACGAGCAGTACTTC | CASSFWGGRMTYEQYF
TRBJ2-1 | TRBV5-1 | - | TRBD2 | TGCGCCAGCAGCTTAAGGGGCAGCGGGAGGGTAAATGAGCAGTTCTTC | CASSLRGSGRVNEQFF
TRBJ2-1 | TRBV19 | - | - | TGTGCCAGTAGTATACTTAGCGATGACGGCAATGAGCAGTTCTTC | CASSILSDDGNEQFF